A single sample is the source of the 15 T cell receptor beta chains below, sequenced in a study of T cell responses to AZD1222 COVID-19 vaccine. The protocol was immunoSEQ multiplex PCR, while the TCRdb copy is restricted to in-frame clones and leaves out a portion. The sample includes about 110,000 clones, about 90% of them seen just once. The sample in question was peripheral blood, obtained on day 0 of AZD1222 vaccination. The receptors stem from an adult in good health.

For this clone: An end of the junction differs from the germline gene, which may be a read error. V and J are TRBV3-1 (or the pseudogene TRBV3-2) and TRBJ2-1, with 16 nucleotides matching TRBD2. Germline V gives CDR1 LGHDT, CDR2 YNNKEL (reference sequence). CDR3 length: 18 amino acids. The CDR3 DNA reads as TGTGCCAGCAGCTTCGGGACTAGCGGGGGGGCCTCCCACAATGAGCAGTTCTTC. Its translation: CASSFGTSGGASHNEQFF.

This clone was observed a single time. The chain links TRBV18 to TRBJ2-1; 11 nucleotides match TRBD2. V trimming: 3 bases; J trimming: 0 bases; junction bases outside the gene matches: 10. Germline V gives CDR1 KGHSH, CDR2 LQKENI. This CDR3 comprises 19 residues. CDR3 amino acids: CASSPIRGLAGYSYNEQFF. The CDR3 bases are TGTGCCAGCTCACCTATAAGAGGACTAGCGGGTTACTCCTACAATGAGCAGTTCTTC. The variable domain in full, with the rest retrieved from reference TRBV18 and TRBJ2-1, is NAGVMQNPRHLVRRRGQEARLRCSPMKGHSHVYWYRQLPEEGLKFMVYLQKENIIDESGMPKERFSAEFPKEGPSILRIQQVVRGDSAAYFCASSPIRGLAGYSYNEQFFGPGTRLTVL.

This chain uses TRBV2 with TRBJ1-4; 8 positions agree with TRBD1. This CDR3 is 14 amino acids long. CDR1 is SNHLY and CDR2 is FYNNEI in the germline V gene. V was pared by 5 bases and J by 8 bases, with 7 bases of the junction left unmatched. CDR3 DNA: TGTGCCAGCAGTCCGGACAGGGAGGGAGAAAAACTGTTTTTT. This codes for CASSPDREGEKLFF.

The chain links TRBV5-1 to TRBJ2-7; D gene uncertain. Germline-derived CDR1 and CDR2 are SGHRS and YFSETQ. The CDR3 runs to 15 residues. Trimming removed 0 bases from V and 1 base from J, with 11 bases in between. CDR3 loop: CASSLGPAESYEQYF. In DNA, the CDR3 is TGCGCCAGCAGCTTGGGTCCGGCCGAGTCCTACGAGCAGTACTTC.

This sequence joins TRBV5-6 and TRBJ1-3; D is possibly TRBD1 (5 bases). The CDR3 runs to 14 residues. The ends were cut back, 4 bases at V and 0 bases at J, with 8 bases in the middle. The germline V gene encodes CDR1 SGHDT and CDR2 YYEEEE. Here the CDR3 reads CASSGGFSGNTIYF. CDR3 coding DNA: TGTGCCAGCAGCGGGGGTTTCTCTGGAAACACCATATATTTT.

This clone was counted once. The rearrangement uses TRBV5-1 and TRBJ2-7; D is unresolved. The V gene's germline CDR1 is SGHRS and CDR2 YFSETQ. Trimming pared 0 bases from V and 6 bases from J, leaving 10 bases between. This CDR3 is 13 amino acids long. This chain's CDR3 is CASSLESFGEQYF. The CDR3 DNA sequence: TGCGCCAGCAGCTTGGAATCATTCGGCGAGCAGTACTTC. Looking up the rest from reference TRBV5-1 and TRBJ2-7 gives the full variable domain: KAGVTQTPRYLIKTRGQQVTLSCSPISGHRSVSWYQQTPGQGLQFLFEYFSETQRNKGNFPGRFSGRQFSNSRSEMNVSTLELGDSALYLCASSLESFGEQYFGPGTRLTVT.

The rearrangement links TRBV6-5 to TRBJ1-2; perhaps TRBD1 as D (5 bases). Germline V lookup: CDR1 MNHEY, CDR2 SVGAGI. The CDR3 is made up of 12 amino acids. Trimming took off 3 bases at V and 8 bases at J, with 10 bases between the two ends. The CDR3 protein is CASSYRGDGYTF. In DNA form, the CDR3 reads TGTGCCAGCAGTTATCGGGGGGACGGCTACACCTTC.

The V call is TRBV6-6, the J call TRBJ2-1; TRBD1 matches 9 bases. CDR1 is MNHNY, CDR2 SVGAGI, per germline (reference sequence). The V gene end was trimmed by 0 bases and the J gene end by 3 bases; junction bases not matched to a gene: 0. The CDR3 sequence is 15 residues long. The CDR3 is CASSYSGQGYNEQFF. The CDR3 nucleotides are TGTGCCAGCAGTTACTCGGGACAGGGCTACAATGAGCAGTTCTTC.

The rearrangement links TRBV5-1 to TRBJ1-1; weak D call: TRBD1 (5 bases). CDR3 size: 14 residues. Trimming removed 0 bases from V and 1 base from J, with 7 bases in between. CDR1 is SGHRS and CDR2 is YFSETQ in the germline V gene. CDR3 residues: CASSLGGKNTEAFF. In DNA form, the CDR3 reads TGCGCCAGCAGCTTGGGGGGGAAGAACACTGAAGCTTTCTTT.

In this sample, this clone turned up once. The V gene is TRBV3-1 (or the pseudogene TRBV3-2), the J gene TRBJ2-7; a weak D match, TRBD1 (5 bases). V shed 0 bases and J shed 1 base, with 7 bases lying between them. CDR3 length equals 14 residues. Germline loops: CDR1 LGHDT, CDR2 YNNKEL (reference sequence). DNA of the CDR3: TGTGCCAGCAGCCAAGATCCAGGGTCCTACGAGCAGTACTTC. Translation gives CASSQDPGSYEQYF.

The chain links TRBV7-9 to TRBJ1-5, with a tentative D call TRBD1 (6 bases). Trimming removed 1 base at V and 3 bases at J, with 13 bases between. This CDR3 region has 16 residues. Germline V gives CDR1 SEHNR, CDR2 FQNEAQ (reference sequence). CDR3 region: CASSLETGSFNQPQHF. The CDR3 DNA reads as TGTGCCAGCAGCTTAGAAACAGGGTCCTTCAATCAGCCCCAGCATTTT.

V is TRBV19 and J is TRBJ2-3; 8 positions agree with TRBD2. CDR3 length: 15 amino acids. Trimming removed 6 bases from V and 0 bases from J; junction bases left unmatched: 5. CDR1 LNHDA and CDR2 SQIVND come from the germline V gene (reference sequence). The CDR3 DNA sequence: TGTGCCAGTAGCCGGGGGGGAGGGAGCACAGATACGCAGTATTTT. It codes for CASSRGGGSTDTQYF.

The CDR3 protein is CASSKLGGNTLDTQYF. Written as DNA, the CDR3 is TGCGCCAGCAGCAAACTCGGGGGAAACACACTTGATACGCAGTATTTT. V and J are TRBV5-1 and TRBJ2-3; TRBD2 is a possible D gene (6 bases). V was shortened by 4 bases and J by 6 bases, with 21 bases between the two germline ends. The CDR3 loop spans 16 amino acids. Germline assignment: CDR1 SGHRS and CDR2 YFSETQ. The complete variable domain, with remaining parts taken from reference TRBV5-1 and TRBJ2-3, reads KAGVTQTPRYLIKTRGQQVTLSCSPISGHRSVSWYQQTPGQGLQFLFEYFSETQRNKGNFPGRFSGRQFSNSRSEMNVSTLELGDSALYLCASSKLGGNTLDTQYFGPGTRLTVL.

This clone has a single count. The chain carries TRBV7-8 and TRBJ2-3, with 13 bases that match TRBD2. V shed 4 bases and J 3 bases; nucleotides not matched to a gene: 4. Germline V lookup: CDR1 SGHVS, CDR2 FQNEAQ. CDR3 length: 16 amino acids. CDR3 coding DNA: TGTGCCAGCAGCTCCGGACTAGCGGGGGCGACAGATACGCAGTATTTT. Translated, it gives CASSSGLAGATDTQYF.

This clone was seen only a few times. The gene calls are TRBV6-2 or TRBV6-3 and TRBJ2-7; D is undetermined. The CDR3 spans 13 residues. V was shortened by 4 bases and J by 5 bases, with 12 bases between the two germline ends. Germline V gene sequence: CDR1 MNHEY, CDR2 SVGEGT. CDR3 coding DNA: TGTGCCAGCAGTTCTCGGAGTTTCGACGAGCAGTACTTC. This codes for CASSSRSFDEQYF.